This TCR beta chain was recovered during a study of siplizumab effects on memory and regulatory T cells (dated by TCRdb to between 2018 and 2021). In terms of the full investigation: The study looked at the effect of siplizumab, an anti-CD2 antibody, on alloreactive T-cell subsets in allogeneic mixed lymphocyte reactions made from human PBMCs.

The research as a whole found: The cumulative frequency of alloreactive sequences traceable to unstimulated CD4+ memory T cells was significantly reduced by siplizumab. Greater diversity appeared to be present in unstimulated naive T cells than in memory T cells, and a substantial contribution to the alloresponse seemed to be made by naive cells. About 80-97% of proliferating CD4+ or CD8+ clones could not be given a naive or memory phenotype. Because sequences below about 10^-5 frequency were poorly captured, only a minor fraction of alloreactive clones could be mapped to unstimulated subsets. No functional confirmation was obtained for the suppressive function of proliferating Tregs from siplizumab cultures. Among mappable alloreactive CD4+ clones, an average Treg-derived fraction of about 70% was observed with siplizumab, compared with more than 25% in control reactions.

Sorted unstimulated T cells and proliferating T cells recovered from mixed lymphocyte reactions underwent TCRbeta CDR3 sequencing. Fresh whole blood from fewer than 11 HLA-typed healthy donors was used to isolate PBMCs. The library was made by the immunoSEQ multiplex PCR assay. Roughly 100,000 TCR templates per sample were assayed on the deep sequencing platform. Genomic DNA extracted from sorted T cells was the material used for TCRbeta CDR3 sequencing. In the source study's methods: Clonal analysis of TCRbeta CDR3 data was done in the R programming language. Alloreactive CD4+ and CD8+ clones were identified by comparing unstimulated samples to CFSE-low samples taken after the reaction. Alloreactive CD4+ clones were assigned to regulatory or non-regulatory origin by matching sequences to sorted unstimulated Treg and non-Treg repertoires. Imported from immuneACCESS, the table was reduced by TCRdb to in-frame sequences with V and J called. These copies leave out some clones; in studies compared against another copy, an unresolved V gene accounts for under half, and the cause of the remainder is not known. The V and J calls and clone size were taken over from that table, and D and trimming were inferred from the DNA. In all, the sample holds 100,000 or so clones, and about nine tenths of those were seen once. The ten top clones hold more than 2.5% of the sample.

A remark on this clone: What antigen it recognizes has not been identified. Base qualities are missing; no much larger clone stands one base away.

Based on the germline V gene, the CDR1 and CDR2 sequences are SQVTM and ANQGSEA. A distance of 9 bases separates the germline ends of V and J, which lose 6 bases and 2 bases respectively. The CDR3 contains 12 residues, cysteine and phenylalanine counted. Only the CDR3 region is kept as DNA, spanning 36 bases read in frame from base 1. The sequence came from a human donor in good health. Some clones in this sample may be carry-over from other donors' samples. The chain employs TRBV29-1 and TRBJ2-3; matching of 6 bases hints at TRBD1 as the D gene. The sequencing input was CD4+ T cells sorted from blood. The DNA sequence is given as TGCAGCGTACGGGACAACACAGATACGCAGTATTTT. Translation gives CSVRDNTDTQYF.